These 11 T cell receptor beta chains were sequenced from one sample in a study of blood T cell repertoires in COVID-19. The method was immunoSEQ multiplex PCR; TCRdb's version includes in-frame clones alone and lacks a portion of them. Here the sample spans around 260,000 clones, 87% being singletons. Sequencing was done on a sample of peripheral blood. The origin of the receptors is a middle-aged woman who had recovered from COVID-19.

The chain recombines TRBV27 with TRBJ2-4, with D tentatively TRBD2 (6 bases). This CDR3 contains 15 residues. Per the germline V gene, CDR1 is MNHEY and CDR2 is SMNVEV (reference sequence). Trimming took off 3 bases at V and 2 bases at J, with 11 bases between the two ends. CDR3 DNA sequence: TGTGCCAGCAGTTTTCACGGGGACTCCAAAAACATTCAGTACTTC. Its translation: CASSFHGDSKNIQYF.

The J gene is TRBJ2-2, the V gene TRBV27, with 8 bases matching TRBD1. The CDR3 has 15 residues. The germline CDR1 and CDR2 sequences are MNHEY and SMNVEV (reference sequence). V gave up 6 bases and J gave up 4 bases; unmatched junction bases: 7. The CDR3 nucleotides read TGTGCCAGCAGCTCCCAGGGGGCGAGCACCGGGGAGCTGTTTTTT. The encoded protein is CASSSQGASTGELFF.

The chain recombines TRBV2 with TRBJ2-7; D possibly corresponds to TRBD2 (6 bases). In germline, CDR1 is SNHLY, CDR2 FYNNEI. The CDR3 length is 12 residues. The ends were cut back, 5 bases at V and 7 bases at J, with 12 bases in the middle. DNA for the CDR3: TGTGCCAGCAGTAGGGACTCCCAGGAGCAGTACTTC. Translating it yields CASSRDSQEQYF. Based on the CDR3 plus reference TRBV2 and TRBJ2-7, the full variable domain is EPEVTQTPSHQVTQMGQEVILRCVPISNHLYFYWYRQILGQKVEFLVSFYNNEISEKSEIFDDQFSVERPDGSNFTLKIRSTKLEDSAMYFCASSRDSQEQYFGPGTRLTVT.

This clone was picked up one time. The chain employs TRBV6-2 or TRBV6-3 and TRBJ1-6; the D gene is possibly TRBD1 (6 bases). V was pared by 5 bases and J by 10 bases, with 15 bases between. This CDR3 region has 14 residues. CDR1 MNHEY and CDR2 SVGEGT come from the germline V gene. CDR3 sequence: CASSGGALASPLHF. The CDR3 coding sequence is TGTGCCAGCAGTGGGGGGGCGCTTGCCTCACCCCTCCACTTT.

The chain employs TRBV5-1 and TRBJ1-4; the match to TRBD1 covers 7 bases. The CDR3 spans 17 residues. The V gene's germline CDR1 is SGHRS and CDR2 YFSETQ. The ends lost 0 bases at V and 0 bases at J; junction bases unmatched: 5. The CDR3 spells CASSLVGGQSTNEKLFF. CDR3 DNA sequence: TGCGCCAGCAGCTTGGTTGGGGGACAGTCAACTAATGAAAAACTGTTTTTT.

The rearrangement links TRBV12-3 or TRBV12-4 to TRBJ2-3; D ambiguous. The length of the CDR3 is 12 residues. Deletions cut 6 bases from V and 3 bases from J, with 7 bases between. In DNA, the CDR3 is TGTGCCAGCAGCCCCCGTACAGATACGCAGTATTTT. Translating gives CASSPRTDTQYF.

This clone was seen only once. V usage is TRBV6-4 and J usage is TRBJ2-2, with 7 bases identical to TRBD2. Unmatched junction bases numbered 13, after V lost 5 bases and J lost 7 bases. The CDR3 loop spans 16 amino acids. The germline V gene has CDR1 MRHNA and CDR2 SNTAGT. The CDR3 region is CASSFKPASGGGELFF. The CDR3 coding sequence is TGTGCCAGCAGTTTCAAGCCGGCTAGCGGAGGCGGGGAGCTGTTTTTT.

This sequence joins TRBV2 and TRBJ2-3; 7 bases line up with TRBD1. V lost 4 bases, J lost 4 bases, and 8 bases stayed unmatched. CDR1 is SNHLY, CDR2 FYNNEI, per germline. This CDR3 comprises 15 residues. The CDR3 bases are TGTGCCAGCAGTGTCCGGGACAGTTACTCAGATACGCAGTATTTT. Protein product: CASSVRDSYSDTQYF.

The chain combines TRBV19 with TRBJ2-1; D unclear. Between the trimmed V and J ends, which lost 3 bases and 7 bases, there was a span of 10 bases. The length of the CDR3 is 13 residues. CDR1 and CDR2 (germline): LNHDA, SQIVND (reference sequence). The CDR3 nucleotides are TGTGCCAGTAGTATGTTAGAGAGTAATGAGCAGTTCTTC. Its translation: CASSMLESNEQFF. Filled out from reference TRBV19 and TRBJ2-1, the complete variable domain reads DGGITQSPKYLFRKEGQNVTLSCEQNLNHDAMYWYRQDPGQGLRLIYYSQIVNDFQKGDIAEGYSVSREKKESFPLTVTSAQKNPTAFYLCASSMLESNEQFFGPGTRLTVL.

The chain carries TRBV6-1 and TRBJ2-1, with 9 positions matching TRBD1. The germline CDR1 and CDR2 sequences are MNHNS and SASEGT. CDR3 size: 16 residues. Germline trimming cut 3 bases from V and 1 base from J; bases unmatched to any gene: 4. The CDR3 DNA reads TGTGCCAGCAGTGACCGTGGGACAGGGTCCTACAATGAGCAGTTCTTC. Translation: CASSDRGTGSYNEQFF.

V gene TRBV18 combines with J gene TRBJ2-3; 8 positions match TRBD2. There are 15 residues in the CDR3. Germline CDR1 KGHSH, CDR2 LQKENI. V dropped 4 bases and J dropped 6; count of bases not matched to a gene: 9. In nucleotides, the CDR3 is TGTGCCAGCTCACGGATAGCGGGGCCGGGGGATACGCAGTATTTT. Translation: CASSRIAGPGDTQYF.